These 13 T cell receptor beta chains were sequenced from one sample in a study of blood T cell repertoires in COVID-19. Assay used: immunoSEQ multiplex PCR; TCRdb lists only in-frame clones, some missing. The repertoire has about 220,000 clones, approximately 83% of them found once; the top ten carry more than 2%. The sequenced sample consisted of peripheral blood. These receptors were taken from a woman between 55 and 75 years old with acute or convalescent COVID-19.

This clone appeared a single time. This chain links TRBV3-1 (or the pseudogene TRBV3-2) with TRBJ1-4; D uncertain. The CDR3 length is 13 residues. CDR1 LGHDT and CDR2 YNNKEL come from the germline V gene (reference sequence). V lost 3 bases and J 14 bases, leaving 16 bases between the germline ends. CDR3 loop: CASSQAPLQILFF. The CDR3 nucleotides read TGTGCCAGCAGCCAGGCCCCCTTACAGATCCTGTTTTTT.

The rearrangement uses TRBV28 and TRBJ2-1, with D maybe TRBD1 (6 bases). Germline values: CDR1 MDHEN, CDR2 SYDVKM. Deletions cut 5 bases from V and 13 bases from J, with 18 bases between. The CDR3 is made up of 13 amino acids. The CDR3 nucleotides read TGTGCCAGCAGTGAAGGGACACAAAAGTTCCAGTTCTTC. It translates to CASSEGTQKFQFF.

CDR3 sequence reads: CASSPPGVPHYGYTF. The CDR3 DNA is TGTGCCAGCTCACCACCAGGGGTCCCACACTATGGCTACACCTTC. The chain couples TRBV18 to TRBJ1-2; tentatively, D is TRBD1 (5 bases). The CDR3 is made up of 15 amino acids. V lost 0 bases to trimming and J lost 3 bases, with 11 bases between them. The germline V gene has CDR1 KGHSH and CDR2 LQKENI.

The gene calls are TRBV20-1 and TRBJ1-2; no firm D call. From germline, CDR1 is DFQATT and CDR2 SNEGSKA (reference sequence). The CDR3 has 12 amino acids. Trimming shortened V by 3 bases and J by 0 bases, and 5 bases separated the two germline ends. The CDR3 nucleotides are TGCAGTGCTAGTCTCCCTAACTATGGCTACACCTTC. Amino acid sequence: CSASLPNYGYTF.

This clone was seen a handful of times. This same CDR3 is encoded by further DNA sequences in the sample. The chain combines TRBV4-1 with TRBJ2-5; TRBD2 might be the D (7 bases). In germline, CDR1 is MGHRA, CDR2 YSYEKL. This CDR3 region has 13 residues. V was pared by 5 bases and J by 1 base, with 8 bases between. Written as DNA, the CDR3 is TGCGCCAGCAGCAGGGGGGGCCAAGAGACCCAGTACTTC. It translates to CASSRGGQETQYF.

The chain recombines TRBV4-3 with TRBJ1-4, with 10 positions matching TRBD1. The CDR3 spans 15 residues. Per the germline V gene, CDR1 is LGHNA and CDR2 is YSLEER. V dropped 4 bases and J dropped 8; count of bases not matched to a gene: 7. This chain's CDR3 is CASSRTGTGDEKLFF. The CDR3 coding sequence is TGCGCCAGCAGCCGCACCGGGACAGGGGACGAAAAACTGTTTTTT.

This chain joins TRBV6-5 and TRBJ1-2, with 8 nucleotides matching TRBD1. Losses at the gene ends were 6 bases for V and 4 bases for J; bases not matched to a gene: 7. Germline CDR1 is MNHEY and CDR2 is SVGAGI. The CDR3 is 14 residues long. CDR3 sequence reads: CASSTGGRGYGYTF. The CDR3 nucleotides are TGTGCCAGCAGCACAGGGGGTCGGGGCTATGGCTACACCTTC.

The chain employs TRBV6-2 or TRBV6-3 and TRBJ1-2; TRBD1 matches 7 bases. J gave up 8 bases and V 4 bases, and 10 bases lay outside the gene matches. Per germline, CDR1 MNHEY and CDR2 SVGEGT. The CDR3 is 14 amino acids. The CDR3 spells CASSSRRGRRGYTF. The CDR3 bases are TGTGCCAGCAGTTCAAGAAGGGGGCGACGGGGCTACACCTTC.

V usage is TRBV3-1 (or the pseudogene TRBV3-2) and J usage is TRBJ1-2; no clear D. Deletions cut 1 base from V and 6 bases from J, with 9 bases between. This CDR3 is 13 amino acids long. Germline values: CDR1 LGHDT, CDR2 YNNKEL (reference sequence). CDR3 nucleotide sequence: TGTGCCAGCAGCCAAGGAGGGATCCATGGCTACACCTTC. This translates into CASSQGGIHGYTF.

The chain links TRBV4-2 to TRBJ2-7; D is possibly TRBD1 (6 bases). V lost 3 bases and J lost 5, with 14 bases in between. Germline V lookup: CDR1 LGHNA, CDR2 YNFKEQ. This CDR3 spans 14 amino acids. The CDR3 reads CASSHGQNLDEQYF. DNA of the CDR3: TGTGCCAGCAGCCACGGACAGAATCTTGACGAGCAGTACTTC.

The count of this clone is one. The chain couples TRBV4-2 to TRBJ2-5; 8 bases line up with TRBD2. The ends lost 3 bases at V and 5 bases at J; junction bases unmatched: 11. Germline CDR1 and CDR2: LGHNA and YNFKEQ. The CDR3 sequence is 16 residues long. CDR3 sequence: CASSQDGLASLETQYF. The DNA for the CDR3 is TGTGCCAGCAGCCAGGACGGACTAGCCTCGCTGGAGACCCAGTACTTC.

This CDR3 is CAWKGAEAFF. In DNA, the CDR3 is TGTGCCTGGAAGGGAGCTGAAGCTTTCTTT. The rearrangement uses TRBV30 and TRBJ1-1, with D uncertain. CDR1 and CDR2 from the germline V gene are GTSNPN and SVGIG (reference sequence). CDR3 length: 10 residues. V lost 4 bases and J 6 bases, leaving 6 bases between the germline ends.

The chain's CDR3 is CASSQAFSGANVLTF. The DNA for the CDR3 is TGCGCCAGCAGCCAAGCGTTCTCTGGGGCCAACGTCCTGACTTTC. The chain couples TRBV4-1 to TRBJ2-6; no firm D call. V gave up 1 base and J gave up 0 bases, with 4 bases separating them. The CDR3 extends over 15 amino acids. CDR1 and CDR2 from the germline V gene are MGHRA and YSYEKL.